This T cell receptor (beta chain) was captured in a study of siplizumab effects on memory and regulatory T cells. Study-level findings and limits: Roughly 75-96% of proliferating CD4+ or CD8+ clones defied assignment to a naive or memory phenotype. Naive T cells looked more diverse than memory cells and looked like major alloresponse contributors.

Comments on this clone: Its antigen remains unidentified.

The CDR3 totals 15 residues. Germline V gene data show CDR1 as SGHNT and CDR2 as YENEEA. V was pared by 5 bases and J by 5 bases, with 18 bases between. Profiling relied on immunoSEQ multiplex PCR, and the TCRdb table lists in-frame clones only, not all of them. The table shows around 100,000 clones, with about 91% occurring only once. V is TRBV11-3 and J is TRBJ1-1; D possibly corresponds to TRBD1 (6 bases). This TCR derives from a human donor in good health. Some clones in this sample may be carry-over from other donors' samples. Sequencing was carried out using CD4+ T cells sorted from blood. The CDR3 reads CASSLDGPRGTEAFF. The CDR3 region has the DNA TGTGCCAGCAGCCTGGACGGGCCAAGGGGGACTGAAGCTTTCTTT.